The text below deals with one T cell receptor (beta chain). Its antigen is not identified. With 2 bases clipped from V and 4 bases from J, the junction kept 7 bases outside the gene matches. From germline, CDR1 is LGHNA and CDR2 YNFKEQ. The CDR3 loop spans 15 amino acids. The sample comes from a study of cytomegalovirus exposure and HLA in healthy donors. The PCR contained 60 Vbeta and 13 Jbeta primers. Clones were read by immunoSEQ multiplex PCR, and TCRdb kept only the in-frame ones, dropping some. The table includes 55,000 to 70,000 clones, 75% to 90% detected once. Whole-study findings and limits: Some TCR beta chains (over 150 of them) were listed as cytomegalovirus-associated.

Donors in the study were healthy people who gave bone marrow. Sequencing input: PBMCs. This clonotype was sampled from a woman aged 25 to 39 in good health and CMV-seronegative. The chain combines TRBV4-2 with TRBJ2-7; 8 bases line up with TRBD2. CDR3 in amino acids: CASSQLSGSAYEQYF. The CDR3 nucleotides are TGTGCCAGCAGCCAACTCAGCGGGAGTGCGTACGAGCAGTACTTC.